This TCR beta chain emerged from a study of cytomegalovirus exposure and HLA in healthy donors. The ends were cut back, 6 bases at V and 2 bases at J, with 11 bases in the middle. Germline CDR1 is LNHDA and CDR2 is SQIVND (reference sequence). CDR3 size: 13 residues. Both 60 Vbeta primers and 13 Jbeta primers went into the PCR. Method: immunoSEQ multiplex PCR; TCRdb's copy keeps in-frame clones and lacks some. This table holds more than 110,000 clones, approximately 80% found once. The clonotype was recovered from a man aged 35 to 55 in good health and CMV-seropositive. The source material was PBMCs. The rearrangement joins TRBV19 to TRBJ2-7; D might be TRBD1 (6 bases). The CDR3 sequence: CASSSGHTYEQYF. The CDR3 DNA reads TGTGCCAGTAGCTCGGGACATACCTACGAGCAGTACTTC.